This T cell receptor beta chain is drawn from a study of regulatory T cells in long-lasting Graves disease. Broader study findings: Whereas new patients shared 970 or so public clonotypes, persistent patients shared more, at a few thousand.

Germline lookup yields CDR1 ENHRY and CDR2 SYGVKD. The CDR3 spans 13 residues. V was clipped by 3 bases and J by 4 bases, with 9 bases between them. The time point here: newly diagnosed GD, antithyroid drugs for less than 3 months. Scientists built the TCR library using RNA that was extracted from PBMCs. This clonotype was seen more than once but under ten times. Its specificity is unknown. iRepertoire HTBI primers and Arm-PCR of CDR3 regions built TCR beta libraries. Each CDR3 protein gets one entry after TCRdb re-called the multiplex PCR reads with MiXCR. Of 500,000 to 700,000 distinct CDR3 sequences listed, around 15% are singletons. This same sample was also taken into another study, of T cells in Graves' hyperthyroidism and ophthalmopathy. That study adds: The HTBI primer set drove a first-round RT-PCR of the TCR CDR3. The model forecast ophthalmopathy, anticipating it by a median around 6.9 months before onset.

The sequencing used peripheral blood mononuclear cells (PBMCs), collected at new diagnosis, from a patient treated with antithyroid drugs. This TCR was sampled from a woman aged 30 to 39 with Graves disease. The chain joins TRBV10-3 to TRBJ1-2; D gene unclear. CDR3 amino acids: CAISEGPFYGYTF. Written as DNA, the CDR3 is TGTGCCATCAGTGAAGGCCCATTCTATGGCTACACCTTC.